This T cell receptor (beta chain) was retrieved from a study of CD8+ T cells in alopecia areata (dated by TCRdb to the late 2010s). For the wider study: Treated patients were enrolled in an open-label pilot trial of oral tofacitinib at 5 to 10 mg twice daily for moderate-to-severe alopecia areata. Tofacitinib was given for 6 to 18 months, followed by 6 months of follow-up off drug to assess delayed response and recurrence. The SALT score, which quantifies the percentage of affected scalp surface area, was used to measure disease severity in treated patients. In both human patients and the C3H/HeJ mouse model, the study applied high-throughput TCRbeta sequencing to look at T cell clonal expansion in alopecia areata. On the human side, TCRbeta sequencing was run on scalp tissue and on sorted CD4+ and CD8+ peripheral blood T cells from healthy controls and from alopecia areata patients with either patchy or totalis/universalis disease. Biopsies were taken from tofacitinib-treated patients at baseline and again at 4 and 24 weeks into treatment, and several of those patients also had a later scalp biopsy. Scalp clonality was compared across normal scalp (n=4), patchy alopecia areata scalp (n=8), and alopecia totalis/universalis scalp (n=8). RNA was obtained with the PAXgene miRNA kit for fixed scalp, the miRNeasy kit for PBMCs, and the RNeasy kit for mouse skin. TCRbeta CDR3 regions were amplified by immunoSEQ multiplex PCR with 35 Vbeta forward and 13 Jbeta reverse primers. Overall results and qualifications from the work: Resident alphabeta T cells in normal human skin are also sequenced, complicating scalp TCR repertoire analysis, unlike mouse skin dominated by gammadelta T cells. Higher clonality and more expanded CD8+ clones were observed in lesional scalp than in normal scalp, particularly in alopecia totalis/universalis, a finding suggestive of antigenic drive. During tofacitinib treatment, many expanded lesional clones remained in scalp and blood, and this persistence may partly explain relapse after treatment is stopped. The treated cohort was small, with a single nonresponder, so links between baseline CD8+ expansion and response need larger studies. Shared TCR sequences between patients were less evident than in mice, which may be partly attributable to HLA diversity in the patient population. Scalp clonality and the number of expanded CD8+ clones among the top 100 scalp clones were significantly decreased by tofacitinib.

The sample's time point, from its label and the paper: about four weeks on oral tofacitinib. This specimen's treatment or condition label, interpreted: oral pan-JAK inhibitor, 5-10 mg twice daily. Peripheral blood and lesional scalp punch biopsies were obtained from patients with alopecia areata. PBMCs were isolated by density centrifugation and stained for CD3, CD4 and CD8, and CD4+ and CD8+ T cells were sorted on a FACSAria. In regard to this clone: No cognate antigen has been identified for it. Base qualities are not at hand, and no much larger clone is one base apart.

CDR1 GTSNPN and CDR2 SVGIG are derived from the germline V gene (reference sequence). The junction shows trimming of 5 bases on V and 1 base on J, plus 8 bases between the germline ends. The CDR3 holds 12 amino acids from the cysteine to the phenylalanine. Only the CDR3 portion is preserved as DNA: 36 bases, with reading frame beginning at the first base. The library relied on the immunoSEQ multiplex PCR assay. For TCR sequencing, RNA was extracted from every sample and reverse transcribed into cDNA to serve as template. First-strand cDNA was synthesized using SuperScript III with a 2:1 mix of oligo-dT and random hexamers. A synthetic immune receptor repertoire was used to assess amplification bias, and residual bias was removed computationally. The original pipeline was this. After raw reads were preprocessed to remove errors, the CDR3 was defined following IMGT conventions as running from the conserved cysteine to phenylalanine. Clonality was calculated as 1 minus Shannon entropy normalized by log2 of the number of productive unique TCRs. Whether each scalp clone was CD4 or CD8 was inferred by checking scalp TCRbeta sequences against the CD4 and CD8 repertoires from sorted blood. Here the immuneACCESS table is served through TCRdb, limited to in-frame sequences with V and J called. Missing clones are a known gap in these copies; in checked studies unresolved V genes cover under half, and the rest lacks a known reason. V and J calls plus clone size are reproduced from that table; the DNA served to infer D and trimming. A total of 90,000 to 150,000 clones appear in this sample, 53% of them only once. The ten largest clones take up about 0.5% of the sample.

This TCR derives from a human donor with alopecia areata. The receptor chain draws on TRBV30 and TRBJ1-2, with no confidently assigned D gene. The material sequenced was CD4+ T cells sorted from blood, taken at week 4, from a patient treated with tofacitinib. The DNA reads TGTGCCTGGGGGATAGGTAACTATGGCTACACCTTC. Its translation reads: CAWGIGNYGYTF. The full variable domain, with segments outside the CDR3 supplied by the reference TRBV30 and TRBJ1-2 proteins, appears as SQTIHQWPATLVQPVGSPLSLECTVEGTSNPNLYWYRQAAGRGLQLLFYSVGIGQISSEVPQNLSASRPQDRQFILSSKKLLLSDSGFYLCAWGIGNYGYTFGSGTRLTVV.